This T cell receptor (beta chain) was captured by sequencing in a study of cytomegalovirus exposure and HLA in healthy donors. The wider study: The same platform was used for the 110 or so validation repertoires as for the roughly 670 first-cohort repertoires, as reported in a later analysis. Points from the study as a whole: Cytomegalovirus-associated status was assigned to 164 TCR beta chains.

The donors were part of the validation cohort, which consisted of about 120 subjects and was separate from the first cohort of under 750 subjects. With regard to this clone: Its antigen is unidentified.

V shed 1 base, J shed 6 bases, and the junction held 6 bases outside the gene matches. The CDR3 length is 15 residues. Germline V lookup: CDR1 MDHEN, CDR2 SYDVKM. Method: immunoSEQ multiplex PCR; TCRdb's copy keeps in-frame clones and lacks some. This sample carries about 130,000 clones, roughly 89% of them seen once, and the ten largest clones take 1.5% to 2%. Sample: PBMCs. V gene TRBV28 combines with J gene TRBJ2-1; TRBD2 matches at 7 bases. This receptor was identified in a woman younger than 35 in good health and CMV-seronegative. DNA for the CDR3: TGTGCCAGCAGTTTATTTGTCAGGGAGGGCAATGAGCAGTTCTTC. Its translation is CASSLFVREGNEQFF.